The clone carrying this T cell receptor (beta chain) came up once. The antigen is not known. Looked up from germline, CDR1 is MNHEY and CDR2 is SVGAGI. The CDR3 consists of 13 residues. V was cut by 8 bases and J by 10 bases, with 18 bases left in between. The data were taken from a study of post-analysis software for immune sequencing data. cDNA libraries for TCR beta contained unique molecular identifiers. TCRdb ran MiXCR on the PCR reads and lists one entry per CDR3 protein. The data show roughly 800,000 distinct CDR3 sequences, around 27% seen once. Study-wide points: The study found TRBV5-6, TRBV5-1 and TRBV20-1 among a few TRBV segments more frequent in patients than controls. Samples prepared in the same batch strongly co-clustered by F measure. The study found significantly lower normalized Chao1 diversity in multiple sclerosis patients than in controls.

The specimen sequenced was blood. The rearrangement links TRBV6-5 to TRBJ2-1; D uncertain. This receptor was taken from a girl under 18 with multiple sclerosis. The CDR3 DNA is TGTGCCAGCTGCCCGGTCTTAACCGGCGAGCAGTTCTTC. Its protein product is CASCPVLTGEQFF.